This T cell receptor beta chain comes out of a study of blood T cell repertoires in COVID-19 (dated by TCRdb to between 2020 and 2021). Broadly, across the study: Samples covering the acute and convalescent phases of COVID-19 were provided by collaborators in the United States, Italy and Spain. The material from the prospective study consisted of cDNA or gDNA derived from T cells, B-cell-depleted T cells, or PBMCs. The dataset comprised deeply sampled blood TCRbeta repertoires from subjects exposed to, actively infected with, or recovered from COVID-19. The repertoires were made available in a free public database intended to serve as a resource for research on the immune response to SARS-CoV-2. Samples came from the ongoing ImmuneRACE study (first 160 participants) plus 1,254 subjects from 6 global collaborators. Nearly every sample came with metadata listing a de-identified subject ID, COVID-19 status, age in years and sex. Where available, HLA class I and class II types were taken from metadata supplied by the sample provider and were not determined by assay-based typing.

Overall study outcomes, separate from this receptor: The amount of clinical and demographic metadata varied by source and participant and was provided uncurated.

Regarding this clone: The target of this receptor is not known. Base-call qualities are not available, and no considerably larger clone is one nucleotide away.

V sheds 5 bases and J sheds 9 bases, leaving 12 bases between their ends. Reading from cysteine to phenylalanine, the CDR3 counts 12 amino acids. Only CDR3 DNA is held: 36 bases, read in frame from base 1. The germline V gene specifies MNHEY as CDR1 and SVGAGI as CDR2. Participants in the prospective study were enrolled through a virtual design, were aged about 18 to 90 years, and lived in 24 United States geographic areas. Cohort assignment in the prospective study relied on participant-reported clinical history from a screening survey and a study questionnaire. Recovered participants in ImmuneRACE Cohort 3 were defined by two consecutive negative NP/OP PCR tests, clearance by a healthcare professional, or resolution of symptoms. In the prospective study, whole blood, serum and a nasopharyngeal or oropharyngeal swab were collected from each participant by mobile phlebotomists. Additional blood draws and questionnaires over an approximately two-month period could optionally be provided by prospective study participants. Before DNA extraction, prospective study blood samples were shipped either frozen or at room temperature.

TCRbeta CDR3 regions were amplified from genomic DNA using the immunoSEQ Assay, a bias-controlled multiplex PCR. The authors processed their data as follows. The number of nucleated cells in each sample was estimated from the amplification of reference gene primers within the assay. To quantify the absolute abundance of each unique TCRbeta CDR3 rearrangement, sequence reads were collapsed and filtered. For each sample, productive Simpson clonality was calculated as the square root of Simpson's diversity index over productive rearrangements. TCRdb provides this immuneACCESS table in a form limited to in-frame rearrangements. Some clones are lacking; in checked studies, under half of them reflect an unresolved V gene, and why the rest are absent is not known. The D gene and trimming were derived from the DNA, and the V and J assignments and clone size from that table. Across this sample there are 150,000 to 250,000 clones, with around four fifths seen only once. The ten most abundant clones make up about 10% of the sample.

The specimen was PBMCs or T cells enriched from blood (not recorded which). The chain joins TRBV6-5 to TRBJ2-3, and perhaps TRBD2 as D gene, on 5 matching bases. The TCR originated in a man aged 40-49 years who had recovered from COVID-19. CDR3 protein: CASSQDSGTQYF. The base sequence is TGTGCCAGCAGTCAGGACTCGGGGACGCAGTATTTT.